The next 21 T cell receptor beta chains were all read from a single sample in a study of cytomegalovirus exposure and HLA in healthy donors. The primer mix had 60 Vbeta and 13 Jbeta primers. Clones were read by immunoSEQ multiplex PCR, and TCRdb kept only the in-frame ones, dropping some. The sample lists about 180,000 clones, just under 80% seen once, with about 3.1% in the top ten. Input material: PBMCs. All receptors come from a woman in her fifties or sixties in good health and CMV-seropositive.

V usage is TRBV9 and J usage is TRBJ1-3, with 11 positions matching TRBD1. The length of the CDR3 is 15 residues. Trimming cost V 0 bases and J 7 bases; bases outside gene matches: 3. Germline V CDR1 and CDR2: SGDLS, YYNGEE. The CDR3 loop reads CASSVGGQGANTIYF. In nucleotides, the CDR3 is TGTGCCAGCAGCGTAGGCGGACAGGGGGCCAACACCATATATTTT.

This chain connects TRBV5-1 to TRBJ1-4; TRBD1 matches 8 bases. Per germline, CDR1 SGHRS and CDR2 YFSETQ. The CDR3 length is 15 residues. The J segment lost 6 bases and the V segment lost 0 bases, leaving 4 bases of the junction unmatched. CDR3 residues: CASSLAETGDEKLFF. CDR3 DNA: TGCGCCAGCAGCTTGGCCGAGACAGGGGATGAAAAACTGTTTTTT.

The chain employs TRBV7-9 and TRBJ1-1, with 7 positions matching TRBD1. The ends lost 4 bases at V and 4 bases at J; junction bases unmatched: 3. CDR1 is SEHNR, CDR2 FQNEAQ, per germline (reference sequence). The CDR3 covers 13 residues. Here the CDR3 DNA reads TGTGCCAGCAGCTCGACAGGGATCACTGAAGCTTTCTTT. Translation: CASSSTGITEAFF.

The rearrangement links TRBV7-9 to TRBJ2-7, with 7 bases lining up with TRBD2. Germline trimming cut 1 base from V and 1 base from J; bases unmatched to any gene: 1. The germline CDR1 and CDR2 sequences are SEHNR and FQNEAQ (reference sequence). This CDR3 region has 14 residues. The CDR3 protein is CASSLVGGSYEQYF. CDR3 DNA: TGTGCCAGCAGCTTAGTCGGGGGGTCCTACGAGCAGTACTTC.

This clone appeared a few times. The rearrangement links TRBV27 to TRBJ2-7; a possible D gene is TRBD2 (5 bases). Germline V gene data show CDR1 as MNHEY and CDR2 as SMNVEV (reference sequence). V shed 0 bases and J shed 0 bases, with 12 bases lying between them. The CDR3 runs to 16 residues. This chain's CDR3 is CASSLSLARSSYEQYF. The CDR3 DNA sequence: TGTGCCAGCAGTTTATCTCTAGCCAGGAGCTCCTACGAGCAGTACTTC.

CDR3 DNA sequence: TGTGCCAGCAGCTTGCAGGTTTCCTACCAAGAGACCCAGTACTTC. Translated, it gives CASSLQVSYQETQYF. J is TRBJ2-5 and V is TRBV5-6; D uncertain. The CDR3 sequence is 15 residues long. The germline V gene has CDR1 SGHDT and CDR2 YYEEEE. Trimming left V 1 base short and J 0 bases short, with 10 bases between. Full variable domain (rest looked up from reference TRBV5-6 and TRBJ2-5): DAGVTQSPTHLIKTRGQQVTLRCSPKSGHDTVSWYQQALGQGPQFIFQYYEEEERQRGNFPDRFSGHQFPNYSSELNVNALLLGDSALYLCASSLQVSYQETQYFGPGTRLLVL.

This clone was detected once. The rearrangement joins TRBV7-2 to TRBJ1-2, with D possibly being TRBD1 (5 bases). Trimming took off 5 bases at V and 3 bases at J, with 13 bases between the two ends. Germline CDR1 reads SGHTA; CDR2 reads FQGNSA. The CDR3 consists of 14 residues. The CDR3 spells CASSQGTDYYGYTF. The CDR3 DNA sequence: TGTGCCAGCAGCCAGGGTACAGATTACTATGGCTACACCTTC.

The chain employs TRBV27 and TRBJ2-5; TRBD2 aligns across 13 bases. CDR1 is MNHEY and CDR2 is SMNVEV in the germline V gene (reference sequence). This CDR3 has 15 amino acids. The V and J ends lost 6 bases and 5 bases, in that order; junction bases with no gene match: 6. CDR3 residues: CASRKTSGGTETQYF. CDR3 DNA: TGTGCCAGCAGAAAGACTAGCGGGGGGACGGAGACCCAGTACTTC.

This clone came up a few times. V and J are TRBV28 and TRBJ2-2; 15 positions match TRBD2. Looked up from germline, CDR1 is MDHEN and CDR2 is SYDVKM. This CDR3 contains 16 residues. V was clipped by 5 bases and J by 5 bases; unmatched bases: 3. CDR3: CASSGLAGGRTGELFF. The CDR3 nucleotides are TGTGCCAGCAGTGGACTAGCGGGAGGGCGGACCGGGGAGCTGTTTTTT. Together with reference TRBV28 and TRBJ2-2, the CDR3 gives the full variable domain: DVKVTQSSRYLVKRTGEKVFLECVQDMDHENMFWYRQDPGLGLRLIYFSYDVKMKEKGDIPEGYSVSREKKERFSLILESASTNQTSMYLCASSGLAGGRTGELFFGEGSRLTVL.

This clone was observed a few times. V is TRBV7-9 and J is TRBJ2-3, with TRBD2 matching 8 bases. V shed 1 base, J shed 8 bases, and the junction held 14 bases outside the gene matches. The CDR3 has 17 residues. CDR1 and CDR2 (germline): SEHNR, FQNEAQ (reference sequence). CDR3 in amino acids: CASSLGGAGVGDGTQYF. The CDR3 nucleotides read TGTGCCAGCAGCTTAGGTGGAGCGGGAGTGGGGGATGGTACGCAGTATTTT.

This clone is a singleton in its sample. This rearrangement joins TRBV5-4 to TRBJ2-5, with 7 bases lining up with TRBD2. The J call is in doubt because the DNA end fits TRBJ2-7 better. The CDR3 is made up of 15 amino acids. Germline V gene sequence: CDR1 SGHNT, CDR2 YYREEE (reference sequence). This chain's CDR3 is CASSGKSGGSYEQYF. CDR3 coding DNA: TGTGCCAGCAGCGGCAAATCGGGAGGCAGCTACGAGCAGTACTTC.

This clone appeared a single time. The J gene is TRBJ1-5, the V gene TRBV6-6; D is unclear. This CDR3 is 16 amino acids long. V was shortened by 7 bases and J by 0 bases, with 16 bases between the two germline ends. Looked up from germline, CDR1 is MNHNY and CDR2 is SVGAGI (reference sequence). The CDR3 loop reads CASIRSPNNSNQPQHF. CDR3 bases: TGTGCCAGCATCCGGAGCCCAAATAATAGCAATCAGCCCCAGCATTTT.

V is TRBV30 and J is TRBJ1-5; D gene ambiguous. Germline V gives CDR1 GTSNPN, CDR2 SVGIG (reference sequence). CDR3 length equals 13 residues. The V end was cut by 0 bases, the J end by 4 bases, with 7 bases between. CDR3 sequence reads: CAWSVEQNQPQHF. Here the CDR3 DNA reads TGTGCCTGGAGTGTAGAACAAAATCAGCCCCAGCATTTT.

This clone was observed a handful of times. CDR3 protein: CASRPGLAGGGEQFF. DNA of the CDR3: TGTGCCAGCAGACCGGGACTAGCGGGAGGGGGTGAGCAGTTCTTC. This chain uses TRBV2 with TRBJ2-1; 16 bases fit TRBD2. The V gene end was trimmed by 6 bases and the J gene end by 9 bases; junction bases not matched to a gene: 5. The CDR3 extends over 15 amino acids. Germline-derived CDR1 and CDR2 are SNHLY and FYNNEI.

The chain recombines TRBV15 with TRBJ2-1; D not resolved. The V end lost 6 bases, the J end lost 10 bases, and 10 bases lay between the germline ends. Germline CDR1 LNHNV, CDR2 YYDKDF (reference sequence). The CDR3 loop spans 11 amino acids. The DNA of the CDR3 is TGTGCCACCAGAGCGCGTCAAGAGCAGTTCTTC. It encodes CATRARQEQFF.

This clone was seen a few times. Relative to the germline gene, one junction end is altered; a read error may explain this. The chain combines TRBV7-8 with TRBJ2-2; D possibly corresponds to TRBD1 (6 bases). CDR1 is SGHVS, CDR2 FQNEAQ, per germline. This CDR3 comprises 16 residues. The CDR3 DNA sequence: TGTGCCAGCAGCTTAGCCCAGGGGAGTAACACGGGGGAGCTGTTTTTT. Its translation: CASSLAQGSNTGELFF.

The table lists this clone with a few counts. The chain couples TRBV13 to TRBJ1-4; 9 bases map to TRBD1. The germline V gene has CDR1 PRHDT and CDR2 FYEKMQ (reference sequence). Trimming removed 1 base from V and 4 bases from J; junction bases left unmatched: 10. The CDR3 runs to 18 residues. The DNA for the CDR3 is TGTGCCAGCAGCTTAGCCGGGACAGGGTTACGGCTTAATGAAAAACTGTTTTTT. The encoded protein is CASSLAGTGLRLNEKLFF. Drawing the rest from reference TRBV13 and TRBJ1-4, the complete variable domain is AAGVIQSPRHLIKEKRETATLKCYPIPRHDTVYWYQQGPGQDPQFLISFYEKMQSDKGSIPDRFSAQQFSDYHSELNMSSLELGDSALYFCASSLAGTGLRLNEKLFFGSGTQLSVL.

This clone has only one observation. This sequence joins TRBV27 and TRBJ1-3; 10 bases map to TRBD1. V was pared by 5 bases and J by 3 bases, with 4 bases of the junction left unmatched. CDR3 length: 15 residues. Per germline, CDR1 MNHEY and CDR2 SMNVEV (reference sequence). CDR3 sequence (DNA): TGTGCCAGCAGTATAGACAGGGGGCTTGGAAACACCATATATTTT. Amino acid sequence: CASSIDRGLGNTIYF.

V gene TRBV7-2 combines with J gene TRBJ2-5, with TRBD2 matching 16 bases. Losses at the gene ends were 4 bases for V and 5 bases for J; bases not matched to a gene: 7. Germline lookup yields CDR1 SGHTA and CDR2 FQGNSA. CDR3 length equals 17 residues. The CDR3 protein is CASSSGTSGRALETQYF. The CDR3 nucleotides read TGTGCCAGCAGCTCCGGGACTAGCGGGAGGGCCTTGGAGACCCAGTACTTC. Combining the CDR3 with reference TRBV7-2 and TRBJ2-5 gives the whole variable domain GAGVSQSPSNKVTEKGKDVELRCDPISGHTALYWYRQSLGQGLEFLIYFQGNSAPDKSGLPSDRFSAERTGGSVSTLTIQRTQQEDSAVYLCASSSGTSGRALETQYFGPGTRLLVL.

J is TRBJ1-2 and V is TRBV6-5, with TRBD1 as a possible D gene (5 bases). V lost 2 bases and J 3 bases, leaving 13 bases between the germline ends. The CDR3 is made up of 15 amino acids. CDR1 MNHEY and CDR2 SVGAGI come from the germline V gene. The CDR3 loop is CASSYTGGTYYGYTF. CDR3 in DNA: TGTGCCAGCAGTTACACTGGGGGGACTTACTATGGCTACACCTTC.

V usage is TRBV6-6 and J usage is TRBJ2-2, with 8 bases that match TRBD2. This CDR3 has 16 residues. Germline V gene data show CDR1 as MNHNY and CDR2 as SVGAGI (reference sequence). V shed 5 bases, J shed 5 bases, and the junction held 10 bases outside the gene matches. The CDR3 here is CASSRGGGRGTGELFF. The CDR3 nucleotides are TGTGCCAGCAGTCGGGGGGGAGGTCGTGGGACCGGGGAGCTGTTTTTT.